This T cell receptor (beta chain) was observed in a study of OX40 agonist ivuxolimab in advanced cancers. Study details: People in dose escalation had one of these cancers: hepatocellular carcinoma, melanoma, renal cell or head and neck cancer.

This clone has just one count. What it recognizes is unknown. Study-wide results and caveats: In a subset of nonresponders, normalized T-cell clonal expansion was also low. Researchers report that CD8+ T cells had, on average, more expanded clones than CD4+.

V was clipped by 0 bases and J by 5 bases, with 9 bases between them. Germline V gene lookup returns CDR1 SGDLS and CDR2 YYNGEE. The CDR3 runs to 14 residues. The table came from immunoSEQ multiplex PCR; TCRdb's copy has only in-frame clones and leaves some out. The sample consists of 92,000 or so clones, about 84% of them appearing once. The study sampled blood at baseline, cycle 4 day 1, and cycle 7 day 1. This chain links TRBV9 with TRBJ1-5; D call uncertain. The material sequenced was CD4+ or CD8+ T cells sorted from blood, taken in a trial of the OX40 agonist ivuxolimab. The receptor was isolated from an adult with an advanced solid tumor such as melanoma, head and neck, liver or kidney cancer. The chain's CDR3 is CASSVGTRDQPQHF. CDR3 coding DNA: TGTGCCAGCAGCGTAGGGACCCGGGATCAGCCCCAGCATTTT.